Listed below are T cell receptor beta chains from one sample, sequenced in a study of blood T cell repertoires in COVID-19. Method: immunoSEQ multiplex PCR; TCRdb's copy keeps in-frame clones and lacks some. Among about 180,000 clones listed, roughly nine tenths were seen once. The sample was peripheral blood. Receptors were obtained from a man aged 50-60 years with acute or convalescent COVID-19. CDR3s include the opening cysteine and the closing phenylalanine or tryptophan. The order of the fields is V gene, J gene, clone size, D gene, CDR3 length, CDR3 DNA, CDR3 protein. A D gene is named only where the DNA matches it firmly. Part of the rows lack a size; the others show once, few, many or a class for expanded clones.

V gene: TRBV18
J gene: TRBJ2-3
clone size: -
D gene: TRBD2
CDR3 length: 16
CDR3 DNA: TGTGCCAGCTCACCACTTAGCGGGAGGGGAACAGATACGCAGTATTTT
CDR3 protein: CASSPLSGRGTDTQYF

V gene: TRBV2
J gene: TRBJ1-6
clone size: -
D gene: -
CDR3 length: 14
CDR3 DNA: TGTGCCAGCAGTGAGGGCAGGGTTCTTTCACCCCTCCACTTT
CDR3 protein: CASSEGRVLSPLHF

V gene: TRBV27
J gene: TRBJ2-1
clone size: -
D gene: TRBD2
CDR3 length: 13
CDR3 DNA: TGTGCCCTCGGGCGGGGGGGCAACAATGAGCAGTTCTTC
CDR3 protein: CALGRGGNNEQFF

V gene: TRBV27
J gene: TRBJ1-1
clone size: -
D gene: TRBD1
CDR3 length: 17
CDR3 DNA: TGTGCCAGCAGTTTGGTAGTCGGGGACAGACAAAACACTGAAGCTTTCTTT
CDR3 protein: CASSLVVGDRQNTEAFF

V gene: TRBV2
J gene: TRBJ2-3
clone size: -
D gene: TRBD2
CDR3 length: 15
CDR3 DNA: TGTGCCAGCAGCCTTCTAGCGGCCACGGTCTATACGCAGTATTTT
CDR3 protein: CASSLLAATVYTQYF

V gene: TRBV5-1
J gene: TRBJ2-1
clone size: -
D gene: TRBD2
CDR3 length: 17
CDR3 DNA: TGCGCCAGCAGCTGGGCTGTTGGCGGGAGGGACGACAATGAGCAGTTCTTC
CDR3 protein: CASSWAVGGRDDNEQFF

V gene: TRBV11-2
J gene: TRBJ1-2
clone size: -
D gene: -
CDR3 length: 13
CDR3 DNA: TGTGCCAGCAGCTTACAGGGGCACTATGGCTACACCTTC
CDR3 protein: CASSLQGHYGYTF

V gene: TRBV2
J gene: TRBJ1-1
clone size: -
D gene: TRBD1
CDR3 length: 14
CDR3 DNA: TGTGCCAGCAGTCCGGGACAGGGGGGCACTGAAGCTTTCTTT
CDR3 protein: CASSPGQGGTEAFF

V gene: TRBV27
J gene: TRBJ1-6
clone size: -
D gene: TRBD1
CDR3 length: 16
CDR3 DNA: TGTGCCAGCAGTTCCCGGACAGGTTCCTATAATTCACCCCTCCACTTT
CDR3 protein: CASSSRTGSYNSPLHF

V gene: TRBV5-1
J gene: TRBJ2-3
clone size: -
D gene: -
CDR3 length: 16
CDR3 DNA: TGCGCCAGCAGCTTGCTAGGGGGGGCTGGCACAGATACGCAGTATTTT
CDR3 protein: CASSLLGGAGTDTQYF

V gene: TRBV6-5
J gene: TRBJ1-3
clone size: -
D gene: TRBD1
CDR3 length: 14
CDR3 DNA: TGTGCCAGCAAGACAGGGAGCTCTGGAAACACCATATATTTT
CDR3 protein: CASKTGSSGNTIYF

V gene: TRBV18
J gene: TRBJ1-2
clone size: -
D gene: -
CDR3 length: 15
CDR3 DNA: TGTGCCAGCTCACCACCTTCCGGGATTAACTATGGCTACACCTTC
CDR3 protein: CASSPPSGINYGYTF

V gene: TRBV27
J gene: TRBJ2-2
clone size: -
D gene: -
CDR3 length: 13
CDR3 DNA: TGTGCCAGCAGGGTGACGGGGACCGGGGAGCTGTTTTTT
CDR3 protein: CASRVTGTGELFF

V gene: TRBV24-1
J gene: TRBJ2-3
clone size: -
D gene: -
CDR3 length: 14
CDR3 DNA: TGTGCCACCAGTGATTTGCTCGGCACAGATACGCAGTATTTT
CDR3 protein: CATSDLLGTDTQYF

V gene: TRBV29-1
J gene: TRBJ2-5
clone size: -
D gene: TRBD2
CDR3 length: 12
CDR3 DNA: TGCAGCAGTAGAGCGGGAGCTGAGACCCAGTACTTC
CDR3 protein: CSSRAGAETQYF

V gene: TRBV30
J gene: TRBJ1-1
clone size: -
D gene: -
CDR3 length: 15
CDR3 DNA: TGTGCCTGGAGTGTACTCCCAGGGAGGACCACTGAAGCTTTCTTT
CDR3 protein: CAWSVLPGRTTEAFF

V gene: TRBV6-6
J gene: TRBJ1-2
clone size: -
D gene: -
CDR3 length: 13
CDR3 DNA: TGTGCCAGCAGTTACGCGGTCGCCTCTGGCTACACCTTC
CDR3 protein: CASSYAVASGYTF

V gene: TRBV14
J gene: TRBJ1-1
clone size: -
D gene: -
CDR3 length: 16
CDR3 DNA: TGTGCCAGCAGCCAATTTTCTAGTACGCCGAACACTGAAGCTTTCTTT
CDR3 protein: CASSQFSSTPNTEAFF

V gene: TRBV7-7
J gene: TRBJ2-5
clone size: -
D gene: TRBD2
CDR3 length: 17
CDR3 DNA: TGTGCTAGCAGCTTAGATCAGTGGGCTAGCGGCCAAGAGACCCAGTACTTC
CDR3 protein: CASSLDQWASGQETQYF

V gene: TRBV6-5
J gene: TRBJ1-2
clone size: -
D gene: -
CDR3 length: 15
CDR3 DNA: TGTGCCAGCAGTTACTCGATAACGGTTAACTATGGCTACACCTTC
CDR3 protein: CASSYSITVNYGYTF

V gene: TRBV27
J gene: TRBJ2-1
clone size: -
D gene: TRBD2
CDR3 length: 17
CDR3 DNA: TGTGCCAGCAGTTTATCCCCGGCTAGCGGATCCTACAATGAGCAGTTCTTC
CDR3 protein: CASSLSPASGSYNEQFF

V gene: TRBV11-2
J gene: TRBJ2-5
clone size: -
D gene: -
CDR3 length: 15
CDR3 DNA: TGTGCCAGCAGCTTAGCCGTCCGGGTCAAAGAGACCCAGTACTTC
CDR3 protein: CASSLAVRVKETQYF

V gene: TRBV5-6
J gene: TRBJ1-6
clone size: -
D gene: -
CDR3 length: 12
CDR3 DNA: TGTGCCAGCAGCCTCACAGGGACACCCCTCCACTTT
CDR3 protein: CASSLTGTPLHF

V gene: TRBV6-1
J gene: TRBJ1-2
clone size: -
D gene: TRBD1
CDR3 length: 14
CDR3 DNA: TGTGCCAGCAGTGAAAGACAGGGACGGGATGGCTACACCTTC
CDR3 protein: CASSERQGRDGYTF

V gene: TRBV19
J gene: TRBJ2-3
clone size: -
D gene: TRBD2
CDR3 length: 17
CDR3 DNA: TGTGCCAGTAGGAGGAGGGACTATCGGCCTAGCACAGATACGCAGTATTTT
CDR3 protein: CASRRRDYRPSTDTQYF

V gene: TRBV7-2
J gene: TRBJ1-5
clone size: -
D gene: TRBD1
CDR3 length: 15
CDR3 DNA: TGTGCCAGCAGCTTTCGGGGACAGGGCCCTCAGCCCCAGCATTTT
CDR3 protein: CASSFRGQGPQPQHF

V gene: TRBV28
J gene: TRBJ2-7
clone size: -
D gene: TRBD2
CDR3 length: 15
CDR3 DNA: TGTGCCAGCAGACCCCGGACTAGCGGTAACTACGAGCAGTACTTC
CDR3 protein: CASRPRTSGNYEQYF

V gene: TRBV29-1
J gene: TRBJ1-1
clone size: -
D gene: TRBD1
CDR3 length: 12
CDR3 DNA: TGCAGCGTGAGGGACAGTGACACTGAAGCTTTCTTT
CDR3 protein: CSVRDSDTEAFF

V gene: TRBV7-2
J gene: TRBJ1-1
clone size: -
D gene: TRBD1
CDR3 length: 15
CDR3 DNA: TGTGCCAGCAGTACCACAGGGGCAAGGGCCACTGAAGCTTTCTTT
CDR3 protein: CASSTTGARATEAFF

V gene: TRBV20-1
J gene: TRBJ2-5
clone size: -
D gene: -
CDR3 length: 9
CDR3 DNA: TGCAGTCCCAAAGAGACCCAGTACTTC
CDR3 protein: CSPKETQYF

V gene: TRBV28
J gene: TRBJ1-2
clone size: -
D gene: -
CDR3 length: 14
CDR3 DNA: TGTGCCAGCAGTTTACTCCTATCCGAACCTGGCTACACCTTC
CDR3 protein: CASSLLLSEPGYTF

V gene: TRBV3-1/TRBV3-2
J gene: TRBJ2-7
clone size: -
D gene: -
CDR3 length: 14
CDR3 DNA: TGTGCCAGCAGCCAGGGTTGGTCTAGCAGAGGTCAGTACTTC
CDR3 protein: CASSQGWSSRGQYF

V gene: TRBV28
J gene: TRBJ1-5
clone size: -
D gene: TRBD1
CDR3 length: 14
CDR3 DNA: TGTGCCAGCTTAGGGGGCTCCAGCAATCAGCCCCAGCATTTT
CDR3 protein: CASLGGSSNQPQHF

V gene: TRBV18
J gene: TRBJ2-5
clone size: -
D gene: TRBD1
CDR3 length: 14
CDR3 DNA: TGTGCCAGCTCACCTCTTCGAGGGGGCGAGACCCAGTACTTC
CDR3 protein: CASSPLRGGETQYF

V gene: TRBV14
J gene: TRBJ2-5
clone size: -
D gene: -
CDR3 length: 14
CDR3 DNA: TGTGCCAGCAGCCAGTTGGACTATGGAGAGACCCAGTACTTC
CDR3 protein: CASSQLDYGETQYF

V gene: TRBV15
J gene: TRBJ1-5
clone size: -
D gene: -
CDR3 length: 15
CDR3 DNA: TGTGCCACCAGCAGGGGGGACACCCGGCATCAGCCCCAGCATTTT
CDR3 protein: CATSRGDTRHQPQHF

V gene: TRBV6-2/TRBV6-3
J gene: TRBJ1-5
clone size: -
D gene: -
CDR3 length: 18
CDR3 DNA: TGTGCCAGCAGTTACCACATGGCAAGACAGAATAGCAATCAGCCCCAGCATTTT
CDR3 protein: CASSYHMARQNSNQPQHF

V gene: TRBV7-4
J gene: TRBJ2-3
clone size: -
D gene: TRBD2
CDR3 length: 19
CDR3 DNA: TGTGCCAGCAGCCCCCGGGGTGGTTTAGCGGGGGTTAGCACAGATACGCAGTATTTT
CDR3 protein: CASSPRGGLAGVSTDTQYF

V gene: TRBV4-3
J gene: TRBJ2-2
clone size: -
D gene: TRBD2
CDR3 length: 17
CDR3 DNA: TGCGCCAGCAGCAGGCGCCCAGCGGGGGGAAACACCGGGGAGCTGTTTTTT
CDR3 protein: CASSRRPAGGNTGELFF

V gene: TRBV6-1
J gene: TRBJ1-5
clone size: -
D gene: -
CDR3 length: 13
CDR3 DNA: TGTGCCAGCAGTTTTCTCTCTAATCAGCCCCAGCATTTT
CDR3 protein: CASSFLSNQPQHF

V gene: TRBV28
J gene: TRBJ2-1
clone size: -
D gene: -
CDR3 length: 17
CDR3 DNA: TGTGCCAGCAGTCTTCGGATAGCCTACGACCTTTACAATGAGCAGTTCTTC
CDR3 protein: CASSLRIAYDLYNEQFF

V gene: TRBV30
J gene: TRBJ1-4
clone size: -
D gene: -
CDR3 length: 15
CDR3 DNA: TGTGCCTGGAGTGTACGAGGCCTGGGTAATGAAAAACTGTTTTTT
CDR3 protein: CAWSVRGLGNEKLFF

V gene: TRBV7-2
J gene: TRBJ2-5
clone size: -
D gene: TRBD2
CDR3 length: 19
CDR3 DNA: TGTGCCAGCAGCCGCGGGCGGACTAGCGGGGGGTCTACCCAAGAGACCCAGTACTTC
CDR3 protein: CASSRGRTSGGSTQETQYF

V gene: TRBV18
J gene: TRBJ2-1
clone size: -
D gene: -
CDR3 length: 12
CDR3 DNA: TGTGCCAGCTCACCTGTCGGGAATGAGCAGTTCTTC
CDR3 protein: CASSPVGNEQFF

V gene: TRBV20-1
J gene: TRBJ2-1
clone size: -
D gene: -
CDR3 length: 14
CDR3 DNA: TGCAGTGCTAGTTTGCGGGGTGCCTACAATGAGCAGTTCTTC
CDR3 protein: CSASLRGAYNEQFF

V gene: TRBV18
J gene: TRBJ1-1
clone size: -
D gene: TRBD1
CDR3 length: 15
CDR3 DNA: TGTGCCAGCTCACCCGGGACAGAGCGATCTATAGAGGCTTTCTTT
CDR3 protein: CASSPGTERSIEAFF

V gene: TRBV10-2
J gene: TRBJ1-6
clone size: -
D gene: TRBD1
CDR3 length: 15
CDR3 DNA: TGCGCCAGCAGAGCCCCGGGACAGGGTGGTTCACCCCTCCACTTT
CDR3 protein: CASRAPGQGGSPLHF

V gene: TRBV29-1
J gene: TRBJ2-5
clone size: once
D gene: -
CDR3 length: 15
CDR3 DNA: TGCAGCGTTGGGAGACAGCCTAACACCCAAGAAGCCCAGTACTTC
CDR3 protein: CSVGRQPNTQEAQYF

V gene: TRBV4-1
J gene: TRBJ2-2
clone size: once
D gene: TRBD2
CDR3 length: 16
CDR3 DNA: TGCGCCAGCAGCCAAAGGACTAGCGGTAACACCGGGGAGCTGTTTTTT
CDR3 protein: CASSQRTSGNTGELFF

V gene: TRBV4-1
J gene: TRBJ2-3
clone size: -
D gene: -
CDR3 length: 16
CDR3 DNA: TGCGCCAGCAGCCAGGAGGGAAGGGAGGGCACAGATACGCAGTATTTT
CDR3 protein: CASSQEGREGTDTQYF

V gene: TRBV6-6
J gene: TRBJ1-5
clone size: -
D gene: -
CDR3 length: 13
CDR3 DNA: TGTGCCAGCACCTTTGGGGGGGATCAGCCCCAGCATTTT
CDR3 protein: CASTFGGDQPQHF

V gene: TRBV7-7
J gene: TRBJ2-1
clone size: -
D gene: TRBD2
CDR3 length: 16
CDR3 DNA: TGTGCCAGCAGCTTAGAACTAGCGGGATCGTTCGATGAGCAGTTCTTC
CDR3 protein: CASSLELAGSFDEQFF

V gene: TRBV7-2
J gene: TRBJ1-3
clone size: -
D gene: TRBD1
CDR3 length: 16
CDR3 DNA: TGTGCCAGCAGCCCCTTGGACAGGGCCTACGGAAACACCATATATTTT
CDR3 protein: CASSPLDRAYGNTIYF

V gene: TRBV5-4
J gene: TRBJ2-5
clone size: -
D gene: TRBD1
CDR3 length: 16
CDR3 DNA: TGTGCCAGCAGCTTGGGGCCGGGACAGAACCAAGAGACCCAGTACTTC
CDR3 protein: CASSLGPGQNQETQYF